This TCR beta chain was identified in a study of OX40 agonist ivuxolimab in advanced cancers. V was shortened by 4 bases and J by 7 bases, with 13 bases between the two germline ends. Germline V lookup: CDR1 MNHEY, CDR2 SMNVEV (reference sequence). The CDR3 consists of 13 residues. TCRdb's table, derived via immunoSEQ multiplex PCR, lists solely in-frame clones and lacks some. Among tens of thousands of clones listed, roughly 87% were seen once. The sequence derives from an adult with an advanced solid tumor such as melanoma, head and neck, liver or kidney cancer. The sample in question was CD4+ or CD8+ T cells sorted from blood, obtained in a trial of the OX40 agonist ivuxolimab. The gene calls are TRBV27 and TRBJ2-5; D is tentatively TRBD1 or TRBD2 (5 bases each). CDR3 protein: CASSSRETTTQYF. CDR3 DNA: TGTGCCAGCAGTTCCAGGGAGACTACGACCCAGTACTTC.